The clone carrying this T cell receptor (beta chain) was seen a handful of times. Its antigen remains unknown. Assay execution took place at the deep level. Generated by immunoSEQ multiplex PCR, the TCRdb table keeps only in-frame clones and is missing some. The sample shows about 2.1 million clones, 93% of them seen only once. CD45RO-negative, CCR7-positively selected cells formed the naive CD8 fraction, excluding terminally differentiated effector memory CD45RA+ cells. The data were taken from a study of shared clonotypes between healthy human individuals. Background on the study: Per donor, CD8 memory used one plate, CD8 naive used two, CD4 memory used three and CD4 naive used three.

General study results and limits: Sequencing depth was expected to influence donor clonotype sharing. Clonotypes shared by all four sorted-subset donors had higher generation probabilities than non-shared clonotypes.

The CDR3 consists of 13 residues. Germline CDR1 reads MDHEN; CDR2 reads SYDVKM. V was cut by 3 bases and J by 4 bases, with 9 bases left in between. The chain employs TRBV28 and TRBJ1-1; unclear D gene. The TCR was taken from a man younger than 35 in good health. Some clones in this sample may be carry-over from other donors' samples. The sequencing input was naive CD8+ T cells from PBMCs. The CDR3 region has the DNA TGTGCCAGCAGTTTGTTGGCGGCCACTGAAGCTTTCTTT. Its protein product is CASSLLAATEAFF. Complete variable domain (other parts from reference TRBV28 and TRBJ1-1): DVKVTQSSRYLVKRTGEKVFLECVQDMDHENMFWYRQDPGLGLRLIYFSYDVKMKEKGDIPEGYSVSREKKERFSLILESASTNQTSMYLCASSLLAATEAFFGQGTRLTVV.